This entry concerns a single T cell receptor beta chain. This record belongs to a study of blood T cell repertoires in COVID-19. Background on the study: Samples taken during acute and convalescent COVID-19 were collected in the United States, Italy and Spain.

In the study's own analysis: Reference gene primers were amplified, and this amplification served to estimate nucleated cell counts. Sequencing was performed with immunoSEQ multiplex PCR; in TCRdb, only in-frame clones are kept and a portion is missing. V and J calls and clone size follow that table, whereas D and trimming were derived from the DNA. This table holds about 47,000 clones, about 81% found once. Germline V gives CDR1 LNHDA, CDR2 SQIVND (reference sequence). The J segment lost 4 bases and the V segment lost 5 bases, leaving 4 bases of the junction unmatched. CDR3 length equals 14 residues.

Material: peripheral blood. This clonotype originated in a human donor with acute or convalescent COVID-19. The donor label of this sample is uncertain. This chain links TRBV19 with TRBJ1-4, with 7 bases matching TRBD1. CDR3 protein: CASSLTGLNEKLFF. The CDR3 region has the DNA TGTGCCAGTAGTTTGACAGGGCTTAATGAAAAACTGTTTTTT.